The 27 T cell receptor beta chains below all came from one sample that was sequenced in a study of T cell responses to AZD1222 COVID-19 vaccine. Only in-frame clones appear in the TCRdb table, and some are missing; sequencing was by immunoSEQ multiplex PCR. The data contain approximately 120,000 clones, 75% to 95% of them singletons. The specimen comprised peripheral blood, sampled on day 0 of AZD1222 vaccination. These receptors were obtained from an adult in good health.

The CDR3, as DNA: TGTGCCAGCAGCTTCCGGATCCCGCAAGAGACCCAGTACTTC. Translating it yields CASSFRIPQETQYF. V usage is TRBV5-5 and J usage is TRBJ2-5, with D unresolved. Trimming removed 2 bases at V and 2 bases at J, with 10 bases between. Germline assignment: CDR1 SGHKS and CDR2 YYEKEE (reference sequence). This CDR3 spans 14 amino acids. Based on the CDR3 plus reference TRBV5-5 and TRBJ2-5, the full variable domain is DAGVTQSPTHLIKTRGQQVTLRCSPISGHKSVSWYQQVLGQGPQFIFQYYEKEERGRGNFPDRFSARQFPNYSSELNVNALLLGDSALYLCASSFRIPQETQYFGPGTRLLVL.

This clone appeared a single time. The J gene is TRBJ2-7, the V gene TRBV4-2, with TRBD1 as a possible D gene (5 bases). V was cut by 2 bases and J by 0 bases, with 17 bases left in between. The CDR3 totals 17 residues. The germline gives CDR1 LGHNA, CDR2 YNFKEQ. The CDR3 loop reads CASSQSVRQTSSYEQYF. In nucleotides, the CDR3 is TGTGCCAGCAGCCAATCTGTGAGACAGACGAGCTCCTACGAGCAGTACTTC.

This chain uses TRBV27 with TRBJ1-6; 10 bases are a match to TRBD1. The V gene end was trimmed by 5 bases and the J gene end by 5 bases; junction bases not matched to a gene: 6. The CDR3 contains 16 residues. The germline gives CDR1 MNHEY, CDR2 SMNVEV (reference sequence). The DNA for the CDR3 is TGTGCCAGCAGTCCCCGGGGACAGGGGAATAATTCACCCCTCCACTTT. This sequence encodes CASSPRGQGNNSPLHF.

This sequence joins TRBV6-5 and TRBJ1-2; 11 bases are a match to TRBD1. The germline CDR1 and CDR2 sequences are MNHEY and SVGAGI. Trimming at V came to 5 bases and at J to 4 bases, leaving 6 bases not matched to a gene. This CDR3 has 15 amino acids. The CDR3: CASSTGQGALYGYTF. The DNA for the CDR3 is TGTGCCAGCAGTACCGGACAGGGGGCTCTCTATGGCTACACCTTC.

The CDR3 DNA reads TGTGCCACCAGTGATTTACGAGATGGCTACACCTTC. Translation: CATSDLRDGYTF. The chain recombines TRBV24-1 with TRBJ1-2; the D is unclear. V was trimmed by 1 base and J by 6 bases, leaving 5 bases between them. The CDR3 is made up of 12 amino acids. Germline CDR1 and CDR2: KGHDR and SFDVKD.

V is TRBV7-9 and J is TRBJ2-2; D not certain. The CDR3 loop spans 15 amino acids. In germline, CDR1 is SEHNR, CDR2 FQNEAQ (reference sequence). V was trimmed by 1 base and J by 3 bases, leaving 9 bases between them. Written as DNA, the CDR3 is TGTGCCAGCAGCTTAGGGCAGGCCGACACCGGGGAGCTGTTTTTT. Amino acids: CASSLGQADTGELFF.

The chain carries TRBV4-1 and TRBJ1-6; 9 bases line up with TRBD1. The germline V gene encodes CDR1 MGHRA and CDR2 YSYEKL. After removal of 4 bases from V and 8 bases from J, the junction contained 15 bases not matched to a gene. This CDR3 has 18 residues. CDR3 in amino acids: CASSPRNKGGTGHSPLHF. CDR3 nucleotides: TGCGCCAGCAGCCCACGCAATAAGGGCGGGACAGGGCATTCACCCCTCCACTTT.

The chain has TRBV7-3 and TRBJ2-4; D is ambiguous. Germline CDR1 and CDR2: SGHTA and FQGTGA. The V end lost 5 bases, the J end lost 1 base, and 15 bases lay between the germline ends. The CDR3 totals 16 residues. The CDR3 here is CASSPGEVIAKNIQYF. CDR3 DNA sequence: TGTGCCAGCAGCCCTGGAGAGGTGATTGCCAAAAACATTCAGTACTTC.

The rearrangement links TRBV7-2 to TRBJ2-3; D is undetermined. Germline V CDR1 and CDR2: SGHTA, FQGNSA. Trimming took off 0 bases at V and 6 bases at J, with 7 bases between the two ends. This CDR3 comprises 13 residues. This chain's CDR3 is CASSLAPRDTQYF. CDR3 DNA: TGTGCCAGCAGCTTAGCTCCACGGGATACGCAGTATTTT. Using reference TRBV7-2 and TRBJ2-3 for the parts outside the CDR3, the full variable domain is GAGVSQSPSNKVTEKGKDVELRCDPISGHTALYWYRQSLGQGLEFLIYFQGNSAPDKSGLPSDRFSAERTGGSVSTLTIQRTQQEDSAVYLCASSLAPRDTQYFGPGTRLTVL.

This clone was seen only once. This CDR3 is CASSLGAGSNYGYTF. The CDR3 DNA reads TGTGCCAGCAGCCTAGGAGCCGGATCTAACTATGGCTACACCTTC. The rearrangement joins TRBV11-2 to TRBJ1-2; D is ambiguous. CDR1 SGHAT and CDR2 FQNNGV come from the germline V gene. V was clipped by 5 bases and J by 0 bases, with 13 bases between them. This CDR3 is 15 amino acids long.

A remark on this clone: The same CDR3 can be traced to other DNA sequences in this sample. The CDR3 is CASSLEGNTEAFF. CDR3 DNA: TGTGCCAGCAGCTTGGAAGGGAACACTGAAGCTTTCTTT. The rearrangement joins TRBV5-4 to TRBJ1-1; D remains unclear. Per germline, CDR1 SGHNT and CDR2 YYREEE (reference sequence). V lost 0 bases to trimming and J lost 1 base, with 4 bases between them. The CDR3 runs to 13 residues.

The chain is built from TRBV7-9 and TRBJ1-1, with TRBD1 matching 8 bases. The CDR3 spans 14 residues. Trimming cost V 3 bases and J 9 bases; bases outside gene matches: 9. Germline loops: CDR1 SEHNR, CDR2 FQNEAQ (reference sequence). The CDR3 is CASSFSTGAIQAFF. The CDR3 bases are TGTGCCAGCAGCTTCTCGACAGGGGCGATACAAGCTTTCTTT.

The CDR3 DNA reads as TGTGCCAGCAGCTTGGTAGCGGGAGCAGATACGCAGTATTTT. Translated, it gives CASSLVAGADTQYF. The V call is TRBV5-4, the J call TRBJ2-3, with 9 nucleotides matching TRBD2. V lost 0 bases to trimming and J lost 4 bases; unmatched junction nucleotides: 0. Per the germline V gene, CDR1 is SGHNT and CDR2 is YYREEE (reference sequence). The CDR3 is made up of 14 amino acids.

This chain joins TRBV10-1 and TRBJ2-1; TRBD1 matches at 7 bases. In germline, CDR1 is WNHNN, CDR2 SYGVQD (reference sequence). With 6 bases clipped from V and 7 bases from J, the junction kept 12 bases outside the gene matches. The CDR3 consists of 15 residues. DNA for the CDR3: TGCGCCAGCAGCTCCGGACAGGAAACTAGGAATGAGCAGTTCTTC. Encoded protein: CASSSGQETRNEQFF.

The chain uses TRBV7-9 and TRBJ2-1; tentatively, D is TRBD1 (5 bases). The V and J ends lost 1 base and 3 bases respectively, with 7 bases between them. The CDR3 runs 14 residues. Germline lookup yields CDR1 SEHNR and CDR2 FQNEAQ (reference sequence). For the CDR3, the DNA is TGTGCCAGCAGCTTAGTAACAGGCTACAATGAGCAGTTCTTC. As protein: CASSLVTGYNEQFF.

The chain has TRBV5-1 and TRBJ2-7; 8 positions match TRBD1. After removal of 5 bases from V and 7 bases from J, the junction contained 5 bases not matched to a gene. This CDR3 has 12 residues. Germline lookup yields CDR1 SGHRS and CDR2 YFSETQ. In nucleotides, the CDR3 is TGCGCCAGCAGGCAGGGGGCTGAAGAGCAGTACTTC. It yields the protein CASRQGAEEQYF.

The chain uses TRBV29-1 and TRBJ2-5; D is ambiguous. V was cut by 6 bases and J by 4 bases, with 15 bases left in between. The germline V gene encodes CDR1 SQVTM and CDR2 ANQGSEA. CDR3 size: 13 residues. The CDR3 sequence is CSVLRTERETQYF. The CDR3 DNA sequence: TGCAGCGTCCTCCGGACGGAGCGAGAGACCCAGTACTTC.

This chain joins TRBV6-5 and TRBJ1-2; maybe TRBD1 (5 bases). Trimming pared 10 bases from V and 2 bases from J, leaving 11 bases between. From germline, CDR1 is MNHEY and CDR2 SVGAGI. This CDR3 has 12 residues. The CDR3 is CAIRDGNYGYTF. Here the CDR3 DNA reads TGTGCCATCCGGGACGGGAACTATGGCTACACCTTC.

CDR3 sequence: CASSLERATFNTEAFF. The CDR3 region has the DNA TGTGCCAGCAGCTTAGAGCGGGCAACTTTTAACACTGAAGCTTTCTTT. The rearrangement joins TRBV7-9 to TRBJ1-1; no clear D gene. The CDR3 length is 16 residues. Germline V CDR1 and CDR2: SEHNR, FQNEAQ (reference sequence). V shed 1 base and J shed 2 bases, with 14 bases lying between them.

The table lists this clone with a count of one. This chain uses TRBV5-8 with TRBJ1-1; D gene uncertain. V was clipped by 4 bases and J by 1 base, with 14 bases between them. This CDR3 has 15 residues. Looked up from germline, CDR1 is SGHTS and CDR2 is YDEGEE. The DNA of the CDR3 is TGTGCCAGCAGCGGTACCCCCGGTCGGAACACTGAAGCTTTCTTT. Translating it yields CASSGTPGRNTEAFF. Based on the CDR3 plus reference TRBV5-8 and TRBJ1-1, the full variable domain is EAGVTQSPTHLIKTRGQQATLRCSPISGHTSVYWYQQALGLGLQFLLWYDEGEERNRGNFPPRFSGRQFPNYSSELNVNALELEDSALYLCASSGTPGRNTEAFFGQGTRLTVV.

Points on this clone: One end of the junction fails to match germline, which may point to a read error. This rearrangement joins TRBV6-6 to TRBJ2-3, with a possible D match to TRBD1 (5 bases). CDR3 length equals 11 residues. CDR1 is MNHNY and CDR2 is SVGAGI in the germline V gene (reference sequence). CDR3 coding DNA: TGTGCCAGCAGGGCAACAGGTACGCAGTATTTT. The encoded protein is CASRATGTQYF.

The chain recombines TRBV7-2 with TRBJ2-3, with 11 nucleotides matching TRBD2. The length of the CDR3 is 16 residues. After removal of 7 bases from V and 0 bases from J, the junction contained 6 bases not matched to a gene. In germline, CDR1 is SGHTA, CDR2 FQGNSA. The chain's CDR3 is CASTFSGRVSTDTQYF. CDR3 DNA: TGTGCCAGCACCTTTAGCGGGAGGGTGAGCACAGATACGCAGTATTTT.

The CDR3 sequence: CARTTGGTGELFF. The CDR3 DNA sequence: TGTGCCAGAACGACAGGTGGCACCGGGGAGCTGTTTTTT. The chain recombines TRBV12-3 or TRBV12-4 with TRBJ2-2; D is perhaps TRBD1 (6 bases). This CDR3 has 13 residues. V was trimmed by 9 bases and J by 4 bases, leaving 12 bases between them.

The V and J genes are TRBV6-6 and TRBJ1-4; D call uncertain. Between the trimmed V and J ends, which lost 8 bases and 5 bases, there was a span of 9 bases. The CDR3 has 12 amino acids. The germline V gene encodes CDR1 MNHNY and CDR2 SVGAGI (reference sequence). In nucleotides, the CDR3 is TGTGCCAGCGGGTCTACGAATGAAAAACTGTTTTTT. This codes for CASGSTNEKLFF.

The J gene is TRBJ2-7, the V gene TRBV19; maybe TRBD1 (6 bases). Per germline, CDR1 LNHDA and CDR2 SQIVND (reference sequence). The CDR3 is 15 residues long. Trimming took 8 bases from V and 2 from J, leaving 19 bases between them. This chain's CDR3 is CASQSGQGKPYEQYF. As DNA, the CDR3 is TGTGCCAGTCAATCGGGGCAGGGGAAACCCTACGAGCAGTACTTC.

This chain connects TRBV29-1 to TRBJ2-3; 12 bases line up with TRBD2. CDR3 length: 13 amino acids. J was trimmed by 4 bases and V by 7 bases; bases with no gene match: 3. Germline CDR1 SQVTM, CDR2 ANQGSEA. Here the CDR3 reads CSELAGGADTQYF. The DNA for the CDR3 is TGCAGCGAACTAGCGGGAGGAGCAGATACGCAGTATTTT.

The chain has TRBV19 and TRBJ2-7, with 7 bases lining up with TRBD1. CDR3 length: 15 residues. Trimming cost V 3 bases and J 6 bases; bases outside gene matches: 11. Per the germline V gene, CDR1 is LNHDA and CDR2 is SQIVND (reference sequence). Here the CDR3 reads CASSISEGALFEQYF. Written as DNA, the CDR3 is TGTGCCAGTAGTATCAGTGAGGGGGCCCTCTTCGAGCAGTACTTC.